This T cell receptor beta chain is drawn from a study of blood T cell repertoires in COVID-19. Study overall: Material from acute and convalescent COVID-19 was sourced from the United States, Italy and Spain.

CDR3 length equals 14 residues. V shed 3 bases and J shed 5 bases, with 11 bases lying between them. Germline lookup yields CDR1 MNHNS and CDR2 SASEGT. Methods used by the authors: Amplified reference gene primers provided the basis for estimating nucleated cell counts. Clones were read by immunoSEQ multiplex PCR, and TCRdb kept only the in-frame ones, dropping some. The V and J calls and clone size were taken over from that table, and D and trimming were inferred from the DNA. The sample shows roughly 260,000 clones, about 87% of them seen only once. The sequence derives from a woman aged 50 to 65 with acute or convalescent COVID-19. The gene calls are TRBV6-1 and TRBJ1-5, with D possibly matching TRBD1 (6 bases). The sample comprised peripheral blood. The CDR3 spells CASSDRGKDQPQHF. DNA for the CDR3: TGTGCCAGCAGTGACAGGGGAAAAGATCAGCCCCAGCATTTT.